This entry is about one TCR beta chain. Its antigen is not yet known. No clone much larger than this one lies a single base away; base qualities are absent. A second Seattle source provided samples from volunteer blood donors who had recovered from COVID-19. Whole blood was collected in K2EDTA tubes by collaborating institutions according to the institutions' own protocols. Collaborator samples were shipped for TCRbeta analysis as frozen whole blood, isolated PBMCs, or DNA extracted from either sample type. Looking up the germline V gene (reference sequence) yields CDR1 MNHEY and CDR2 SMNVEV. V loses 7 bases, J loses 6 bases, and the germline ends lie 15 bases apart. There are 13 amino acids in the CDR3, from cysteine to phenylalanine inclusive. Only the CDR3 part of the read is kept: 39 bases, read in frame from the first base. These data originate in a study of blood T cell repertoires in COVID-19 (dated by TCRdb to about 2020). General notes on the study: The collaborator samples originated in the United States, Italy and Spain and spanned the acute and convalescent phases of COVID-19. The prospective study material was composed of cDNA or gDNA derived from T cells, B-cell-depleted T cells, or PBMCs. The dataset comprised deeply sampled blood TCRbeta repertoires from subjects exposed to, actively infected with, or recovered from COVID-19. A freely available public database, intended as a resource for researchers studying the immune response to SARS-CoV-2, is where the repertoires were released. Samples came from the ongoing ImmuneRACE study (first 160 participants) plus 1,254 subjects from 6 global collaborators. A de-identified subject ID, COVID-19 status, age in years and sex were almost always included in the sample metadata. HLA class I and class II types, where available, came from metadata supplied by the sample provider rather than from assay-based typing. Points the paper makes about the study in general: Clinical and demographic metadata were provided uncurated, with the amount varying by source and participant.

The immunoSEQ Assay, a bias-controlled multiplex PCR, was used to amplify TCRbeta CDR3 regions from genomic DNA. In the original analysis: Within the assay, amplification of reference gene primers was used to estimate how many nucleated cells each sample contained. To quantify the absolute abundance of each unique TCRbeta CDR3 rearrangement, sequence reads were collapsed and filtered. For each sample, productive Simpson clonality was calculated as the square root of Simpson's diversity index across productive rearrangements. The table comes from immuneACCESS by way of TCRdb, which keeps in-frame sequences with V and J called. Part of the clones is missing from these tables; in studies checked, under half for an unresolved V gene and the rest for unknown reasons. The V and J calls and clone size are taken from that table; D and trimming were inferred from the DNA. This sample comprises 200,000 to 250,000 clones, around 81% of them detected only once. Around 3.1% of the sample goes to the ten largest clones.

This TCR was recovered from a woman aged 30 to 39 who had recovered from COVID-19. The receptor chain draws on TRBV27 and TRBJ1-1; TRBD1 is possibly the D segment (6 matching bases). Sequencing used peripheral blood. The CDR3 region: CASIGQMLAEAFF. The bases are TGTGCCAGCATTGGACAGATGCTCGCTGAAGCTTTCTTT.